This is a list of T cell receptor beta chains from one sample in a study of OX40 agonist ivuxolimab in advanced cancers. Repertoires were generated with immunoSEQ multiplex PCR, while TCRdb's copy carries only in-frame clones and drops some. The data contain 75,000 to 80,000 clones, about 85% of them singletons. The specimen comprised CD4+ or CD8+ T cells sorted from blood, sampled in a trial of the OX40 agonist ivuxolimab. These receptors originate from an adult with an advanced solid tumor such as melanoma, head and neck, liver or kidney cancer. Both conserved end residues are part of each CDR3. Each record gives: J gene, D gene, V gene, clone size, CDR3 protein, CDR3 DNA. D genes are given only for firm matches. Some rows have no size entry. The others give once, few or many, or a class for an expanded clone.

j_gene: TRBJ2-7; d_gene: -; v_gene: TRBV18; abundance: -; CDR3aa: CASSQQGLNYEQYF; CDR3nt: TGTGCCAGCTCACAACAGGGTTTGAACTACGAGCAGTACTTC
j_gene: TRBJ1-1; d_gene: -; v_gene: TRBV30; abundance: -; CDR3aa: CAWRPGLGTDKAFF; CDR3nt: TGTGCCTGGAGACCGGGCCTCGGCACTGATAAGGCTTTCTTT
j_gene: TRBJ1-2; d_gene: -; v_gene: TRBV5-6; abundance: once; CDR3aa: CASSLVGQYYGYTF; CDR3nt: TGTGCCAGCAGCTTGGTTGGGCAGTACTATGGCTACACCTTC
j_gene: TRBJ2-7; d_gene: TRBD1; v_gene: TRBV6-5; abundance: -; CDR3aa: CASRGGTGSSYEQYF; CDR3nt: TGTGCCAGCAGGGGAGGGACAGGGAGTTCCTACGAGCAGTACTTC
j_gene: TRBJ2-5; d_gene: -; v_gene: TRBV5-4; abundance: -; CDR3aa: CASSAQETQYF; CDR3nt: TGTGCCAGCAGCGCCCAAGAGACCCAGTACTTC
j_gene: TRBJ2-4; d_gene: -; v_gene: TRBV14; abundance: -; CDR3aa: CASSPIGGGIQYF; CDR3nt: TGTGCCAGCAGTCCAATTGGGGGAGGCATTCAGTACTTC
j_gene: TRBJ2-7; d_gene: TRBD1; v_gene: TRBV27; abundance: -; CDR3aa: CASSTRDRDPYEQYF; CDR3nt: TGTGCCAGCAGTACTCGGGACAGGGATCCATACGAGCAGTACTTC
j_gene: TRBJ2-7; d_gene: TRBD1; v_gene: TRBV6-5; abundance: -; CDR3aa: CASRGTGPLYEQYF; CDR3nt: TGTGCCAGCAGAGGGACAGGGCCACTATACGAGCAGTACTTC
j_gene: TRBJ2-1; d_gene: -; v_gene: TRBV27; abundance: once; CDR3aa: CASSLWGAEQFF; CDR3nt: TGTGCCAGCAGTTTATGGGGGGCTGAGCAGTTCTTC
j_gene: TRBJ2-3; d_gene: -; v_gene: TRBV5-6; abundance: -; CDR3aa: CASGRLRTDTQYF; CDR3nt: TGTGCCAGCGGGAGGCTTCGGACAGATACGCAGTATTTT
j_gene: TRBJ2-2; d_gene: -; v_gene: TRBV11-2; abundance: -; CDR3aa: CASSNRDTGELFF; CDR3nt: TGTGCCAGCAGCAACCGGGACACCGGGGAGCTGTTTTTT
j_gene: TRBJ2-1; d_gene: TRBD2; v_gene: TRBV9; abundance: -; CDR3aa: CASSAPAGGPIDNEQFF; CDR3nt: TGTGCCAGCAGCGCACCAGCGGGAGGGCCGATCGACAATGAGCAGTTCTTC
j_gene: TRBJ1-6; d_gene: -; v_gene: TRBV30; abundance: once; CDR3aa: CAWSGRGQGTLHF; CDR3nt: TGTGCCTGGAGTGGCCGGGGGCAGGGGACCCTCCACTTT
j_gene: TRBJ1-1; d_gene: -; v_gene: TRBV2; abundance: -; CDR3aa: CASSVGGNTEAFF; CDR3nt: TGTGCCAGCAGTGTGGGAGGGAACACTGAAGCTTTCTTT
j_gene: TRBJ2-4; d_gene: -; v_gene: TRBV27; abundance: -; CDR3aa: CASSPQLGVAKNIQYF; CDR3nt: TGTGCCAGCAGCCCACAACTTGGGGTAGCCAAAAACATTCAGTACTTC
j_gene: TRBJ2-7; d_gene: -; v_gene: TRBV2; abundance: -; CDR3aa: CASSERRPPYEQYF; CDR3nt: TGTGCCAGCAGTGAACGGAGACCACCCTACGAGCAGTACTTC
j_gene: TRBJ2-5; d_gene: TRBD1; v_gene: TRBV19; abundance: -; CDR3aa: CASSPSPDREQETQYF; CDR3nt: TGTGCCAGTTCTCCCTCGCCCGACAGGGAACAAGAGACCCAGTACTTC
j_gene: TRBJ1-6; d_gene: -; v_gene: TRBV25-1; abundance: -; CDR3aa: CASSEQQGNSPLHF; CDR3nt: TGTGCCAGCAGTGAACAGCAGGGAAATTCACCCCTCCACTTT
j_gene: TRBJ2-2; d_gene: -; v_gene: TRBV19; abundance: -; CDR3aa: CASSIRPLSPLTSNTGELFF; CDR3nt: TGTGCCAGTAGTATAAGGCCCCTCAGTCCCCTTACGTCGAACACCGGGGAGCTGTTTTTT
j_gene: TRBJ2-7; d_gene: TRBD1; v_gene: TRBV6-1; abundance: -; CDR3aa: CASSEQGQSSYEQYF; CDR3nt: TGTGCCAGCAGTGAGCAGGGACAGAGCTCCTACGAGCAGTACTTC
j_gene: TRBJ2-1; d_gene: -; v_gene: TRBV5-4; abundance: -; CDR3aa: CASRRYQGPLSYNEQFF; CDR3nt: TGTGCCAGCAGACGGTATCAGGGTCCACTCTCCTACAATGAGCAGTTCTTC
j_gene: TRBJ2-2; d_gene: -; v_gene: TRBV7-9; abundance: -; CDR3aa: CASSSSTNTGELFF; CDR3nt: TGTGCCAGCAGCTCTTCAACGAACACCGGGGAGCTGTTTTTT
j_gene: TRBJ1-3; d_gene: -; v_gene: TRBV5-6; abundance: -; CDR3aa: CASSSRGQASGNTIYF; CDR3nt: TGTGCCAGCAGCTCCCGCGGGCAGGCCTCCGGAAACACCATATATTTT
j_gene: TRBJ2-2; d_gene: -; v_gene: TRBV9; abundance: few; CDR3aa: CASSVVATWGTGELFF; CDR3nt: TGTGCCAGCAGCGTAGTAGCGACCTGGGGCACCGGGGAGCTGTTTTTT
j_gene: TRBJ2-3; d_gene: -; v_gene: TRBV7-6; abundance: -; CDR3aa: CASSGRPGPDTQYF; CDR3nt: TGTGCCAGCAGCGGGCGGCCGGGGCCAGATACGCAGTATTTT
j_gene: TRBJ1-5; d_gene: TRBD1; v_gene: TRBV6-4; abundance: few; CDR3aa: CASSSGGGQPQHF; CDR3nt: TGTGCCAGCAGCTCAGGGGGCGGTCAGCCCCAGCATTTT
j_gene: TRBJ2-3; d_gene: -; v_gene: TRBV4-2; abundance: few; CDR3aa: CASSQDRGGTDTQYF; CDR3nt: TGTGCCAGCAGCCAAGATCGCGGGGGCACAGATACGCAGTATTTT
j_gene: TRBJ1-5; d_gene: TRBD1; v_gene: TRBV6-5; abundance: once; CDR3aa: CASIYGTGSDQPQHF; CDR3nt: TGTGCCAGCATCTACGGGACAGGGAGCGATCAGCCCCAGCATTTT
j_gene: TRBJ2-5; d_gene: -; v_gene: TRBV2; abundance: -; CDR3aa: CASSADYSETQYF; CDR3nt: TGTGCCAGCAGTGCGGACTACTCAGAGACCCAGTACTTC
j_gene: TRBJ1-5; d_gene: -; v_gene: TRBV18; abundance: -; CDR3aa: CASSRSADSNQPQHF; CDR3nt: TGTGCCAGCTCAAGGTCAGCAGATAGCAATCAGCCCCAGCATTTT
j_gene: TRBJ1-3; d_gene: TRBD1; v_gene: TRBV25-1; abundance: -; CDR3aa: CATRGNGNTIYF; CDR3nt: TGTGCCACCAGGGGGAATGGAAACACCATATATTTT
j_gene: TRBJ1-3; d_gene: -; v_gene: TRBV11-2; abundance: -; CDR3aa: CASSLEARGNTIYF; CDR3nt: TGTGCCAGCAGCTTAGAGGCCAGGGGAAACACCATATATTTT
j_gene: TRBJ1-1; d_gene: -; v_gene: TRBV5-1; abundance: -; CDR3aa: CASSTGEVNTEAFF; CDR3nt: TGCGCCAGCAGCACTGGGGAAGTCAACACTGAAGCTTTCTTT
j_gene: TRBJ2-5; d_gene: -; v_gene: TRBV5-1; abundance: -; CDR3aa: CASSLGGVQETQYF; CDR3nt: TGCGCCAGCAGCTTGGGCGGGGTCCAAGAGACCCAGTACTTC
j_gene: TRBJ2-7; d_gene: TRBD1; v_gene: TRBV7-2; abundance: -; CDR3aa: CASSLKGAWTHEQYF; CDR3nt: TGTGCCAGCAGCTTGAAGGGGGCTTGGACCCACGAGCAGTACTTC
j_gene: TRBJ2-5; d_gene: -; v_gene: TRBV29-1; abundance: -; CDR3aa: CSVGQPGETQYF; CDR3nt: TGCAGCGTTGGACAGCCGGGTGAGACCCAGTACTTC
j_gene: TRBJ2-7; d_gene: TRBD1; v_gene: TRBV27; abundance: -; CDR3aa: CASRHLQGAYEQYF; CDR3nt: TGTGCCAGCAGGCACTTACAGGGGGCCTACGAGCAGTACTTC
j_gene: TRBJ2-3; d_gene: -; v_gene: TRBV19; abundance: -; CDR3aa: CASSGETRTTDTQYF; CDR3nt: TGTGCCAGTAGTGGGGAGACTAGGACCACAGATACGCAGTATTTT
j_gene: TRBJ1-2; d_gene: -; v_gene: TRBV5-5; abundance: -; CDR3aa: CASSLEWAGNGYTF; CDR3nt: TGTGCCAGCAGCTTGGAGTGGGCAGGGAATGGCTACACCTTC
j_gene: TRBJ1-1; d_gene: -; v_gene: TRBV2; abundance: -; CDR3aa: CARENSGREAFF; CDR3nt: TGTGCCAGGGAGAATTCCGGGAGAGAAGCTTTCTTT
j_gene: TRBJ2-3; d_gene: TRBD2; v_gene: TRBV10-3; abundance: -; CDR3aa: CATAGGAGPDTQYF; CDR3nt: TGTGCCACCGCCGGGGGGGCGGGCCCAGATACGCAGTATTTT
j_gene: TRBJ1-1; d_gene: -; v_gene: TRBV2; abundance: -; CDR3aa: CASSERGRVTEAFF; CDR3nt: TGTGCCAGCAGTGAACGGGGACGGGTCACTGAAGCTTTCTTT
j_gene: TRBJ1-2; d_gene: TRBD1; v_gene: TRBV7-2; abundance: -; CDR3aa: CASSFTGTGELGGYTF; CDR3nt: TGTGCCAGCAGCTTTACCGGGACAGGGGAATTAGGAGGCTACACCTTC
j_gene: TRBJ2-2; d_gene: -; v_gene: TRBV5-1; abundance: -; CDR3aa: CASGFGTPRTGELFF; CDR3nt: TGCGCCAGCGGGTTCGGGACTCCGCGGACCGGGGAGCTGTTTTTT
j_gene: TRBJ2-1; d_gene: -; v_gene: TRBV7-2; abundance: -; CDR3aa: CASEALLGRRNEQFF; CDR3nt: TGTGCCAGCGAAGCTTTATTGGGCAGGCGGAATGAGCAGTTCTTC
j_gene: TRBJ1-2; d_gene: -; v_gene: TRBV4-1; abundance: once; CDR3aa: CASSQDEQVLYGYTF; CDR3nt: TGCGCCAGCAGCCAAGATGAACAGGTCCTCTATGGCTACACCTTC
j_gene: TRBJ2-3; d_gene: -; v_gene: TRBV5-5; abundance: -; CDR3aa: CASSLGLHDTQYF; CDR3nt: TGTGCCAGCAGCTTGGGTCTGCATGATACGCAGTATTTT
j_gene: TRBJ2-1; d_gene: -; v_gene: TRBV28; abundance: -; CDR3aa: CASSSALVDEQFF; CDR3nt: TGTGCCAGCAGTTCAGCCTTAGTTGATGAGCAGTTCTTC
j_gene: TRBJ2-1; d_gene: -; v_gene: TRBV7-9; abundance: -; CDR3aa: CASSYDGTLNEQFF; CDR3nt: TGTGCCAGCAGCTATGACGGGACACTCAATGAGCAGTTCTTC
j_gene: TRBJ1-1; d_gene: -; v_gene: TRBV19; abundance: -; CDR3aa: CASSMGRGGGNTEAFF; CDR3nt: TGTGCCAGTAGTATGGGCAGGGGTGGGGGGAACACTGAAGCTTTCTTT